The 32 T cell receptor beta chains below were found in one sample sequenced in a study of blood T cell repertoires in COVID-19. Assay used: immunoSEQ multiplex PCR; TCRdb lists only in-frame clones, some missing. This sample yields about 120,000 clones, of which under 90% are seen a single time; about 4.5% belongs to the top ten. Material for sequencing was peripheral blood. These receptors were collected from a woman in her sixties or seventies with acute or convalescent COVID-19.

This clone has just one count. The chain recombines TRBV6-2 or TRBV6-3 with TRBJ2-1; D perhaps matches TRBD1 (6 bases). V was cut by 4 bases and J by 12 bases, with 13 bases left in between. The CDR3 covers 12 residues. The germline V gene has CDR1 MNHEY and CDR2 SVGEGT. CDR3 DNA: TGTGCCAGCAGTTTGGGACAACCGGGGCAGTTCTTC. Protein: CASSLGQPGQFF.

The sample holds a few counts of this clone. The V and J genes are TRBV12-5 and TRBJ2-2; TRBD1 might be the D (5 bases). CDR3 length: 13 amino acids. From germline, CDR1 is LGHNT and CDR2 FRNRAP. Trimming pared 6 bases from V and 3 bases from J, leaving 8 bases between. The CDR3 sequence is CASGRQYTGELFF. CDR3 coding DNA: TGTGCTAGTGGCCGACAGTACACCGGGGAGCTGTTTTTT.

The CDR3 bases are TGTGCCAGCAGCCCCAGGGCCAAAAGCTCCTACGAGCAGTACGTC. The encoded protein is CASSPRAKSSYEQYV. This chain connects TRBV2 to TRBJ2-7; perhaps TRBD1 as D (5 bases). CDR1 SNHLY and CDR2 FYNNEI come from the germline V gene. This CDR3 is 15 amino acids long. V dropped 6 bases and J dropped 0 bases, with 15 bases sitting between them.

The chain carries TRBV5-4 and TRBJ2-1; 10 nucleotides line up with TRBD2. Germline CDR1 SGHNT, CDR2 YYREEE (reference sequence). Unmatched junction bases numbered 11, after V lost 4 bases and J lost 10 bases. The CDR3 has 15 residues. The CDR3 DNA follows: TGTGCCAGCAGCGGACCAGCGGGGGGGCGAGACGAGCAGTTCTTC. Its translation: CASSGPAGGRDEQFF. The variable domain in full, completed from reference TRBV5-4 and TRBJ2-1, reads ETGVTQSPTHLIKTRGQQVTLRCSSQSGHNTVSWYQQALGQGPQFIFQYYREEENGRGNFPPRFSGLQFPNYSSELNVNALELDDSALYLCASSGPAGGRDEQFFGPGTRLTVL.

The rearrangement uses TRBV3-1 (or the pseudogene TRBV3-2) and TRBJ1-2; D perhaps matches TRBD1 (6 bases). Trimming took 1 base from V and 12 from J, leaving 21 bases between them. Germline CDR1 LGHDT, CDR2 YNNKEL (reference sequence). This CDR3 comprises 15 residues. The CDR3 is CASSQAIGGASFHTF. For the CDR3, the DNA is TGTGCCAGCAGCCAAGCCATAGGGGGGGCATCTTTCCACACCTTC.

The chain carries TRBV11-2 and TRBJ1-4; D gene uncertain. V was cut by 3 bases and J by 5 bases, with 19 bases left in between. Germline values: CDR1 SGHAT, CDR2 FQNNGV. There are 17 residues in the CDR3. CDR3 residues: CASSFYTGPGTNEKLFF. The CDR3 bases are TGTGCCAGCAGCTTTTACACCGGTCCAGGAACAAATGAAAAACTGTTTTTT.

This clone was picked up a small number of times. CDR3 residues: CASSLSQGQPQHF. The DNA of the CDR3 is TGTGCCAGCAGCTTATCCCAGGGACAGCCCCAGCATTTT. The rearrangement links TRBV11-2 to TRBJ1-5, with D tentatively TRBD1 (5 bases). The V and J ends lost 2 bases and 7 bases respectively, with 9 bases between them. Germline CDR1 reads SGHAT; CDR2 reads FQNNGV. The CDR3 extends over 13 amino acids.

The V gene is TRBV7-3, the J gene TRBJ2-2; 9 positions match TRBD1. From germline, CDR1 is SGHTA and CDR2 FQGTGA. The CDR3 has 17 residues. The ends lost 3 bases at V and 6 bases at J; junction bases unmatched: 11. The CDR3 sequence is CASSLAGQGVTAGELFF. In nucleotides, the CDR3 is TGTGCCAGCAGCTTGGCGGGACAGGGCGTTACCGCCGGGGAGCTGTTTTTT.

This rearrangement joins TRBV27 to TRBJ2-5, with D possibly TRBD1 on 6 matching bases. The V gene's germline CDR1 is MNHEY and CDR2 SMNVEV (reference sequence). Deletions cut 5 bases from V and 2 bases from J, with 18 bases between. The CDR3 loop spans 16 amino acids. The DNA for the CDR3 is TGTGCCAGCAGTCCACGGTGGACAGCAGAGCAAGAGACCCAGTACTTC. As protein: CASSPRWTAEQETQYF.

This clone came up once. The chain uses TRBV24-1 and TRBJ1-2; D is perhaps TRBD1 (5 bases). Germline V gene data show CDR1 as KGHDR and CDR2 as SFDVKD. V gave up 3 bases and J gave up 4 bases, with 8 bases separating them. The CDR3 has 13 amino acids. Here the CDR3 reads CATSDPGFYGYTF. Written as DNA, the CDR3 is TGTGCCACCAGTGATCCAGGGTTCTATGGCTACACCTTC.

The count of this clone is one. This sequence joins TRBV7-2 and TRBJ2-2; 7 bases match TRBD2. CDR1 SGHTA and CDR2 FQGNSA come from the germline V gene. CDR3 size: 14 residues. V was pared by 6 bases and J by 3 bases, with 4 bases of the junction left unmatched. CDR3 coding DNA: TGTGCCAGCAGGCGGGAGAGGGACACCGGGGAGCTGTTTTTT. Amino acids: CASRRERDTGELFF.

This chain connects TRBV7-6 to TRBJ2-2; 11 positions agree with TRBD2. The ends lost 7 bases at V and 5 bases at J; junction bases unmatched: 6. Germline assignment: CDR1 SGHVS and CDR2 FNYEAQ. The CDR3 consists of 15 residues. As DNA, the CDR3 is TGTGCCAGCACCGGGACTAGCGGTCGAACCGGGGAGCTGTTTTTT. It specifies CASTGTSGRTGELFF.

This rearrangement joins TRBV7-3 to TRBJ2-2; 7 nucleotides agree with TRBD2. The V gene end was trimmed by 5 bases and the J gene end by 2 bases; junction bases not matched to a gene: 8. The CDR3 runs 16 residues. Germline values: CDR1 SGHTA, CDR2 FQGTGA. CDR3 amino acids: CASSRQSGANTGELFF. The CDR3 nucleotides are TGTGCCAGCAGCCGCCAAAGCGGGGCAAACACCGGGGAGCTGTTTTTT.

The CDR3 region is CASSYRGDYEQYV. CDR3 DNA: TGTGCCAGCAGTTATCGCGGGGACTACGAGCAGTACGTC. J is TRBJ2-7 and V is TRBV6-2 or TRBV6-3, with D possibly being TRBD2 (6 bases). Trimming took 3 bases from V and 3 from J, leaving 9 bases between them. The CDR3 runs 13 residues. Germline CDR1 and CDR2: MNHEY and SVGEGT.

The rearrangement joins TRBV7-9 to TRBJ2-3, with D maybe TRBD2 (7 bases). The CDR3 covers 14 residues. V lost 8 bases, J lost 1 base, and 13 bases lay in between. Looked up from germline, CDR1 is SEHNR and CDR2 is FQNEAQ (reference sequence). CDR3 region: CASRGGGGTDTQYF. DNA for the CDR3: TGTGCCAGCCGGGGAGGGGGTGGCACAGATACGCAGTATTTT.

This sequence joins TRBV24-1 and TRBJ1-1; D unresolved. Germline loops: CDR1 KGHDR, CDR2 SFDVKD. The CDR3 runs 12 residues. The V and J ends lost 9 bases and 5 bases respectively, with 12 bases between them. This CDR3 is CATVITGTEAFF. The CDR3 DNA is TGTGCCACCGTGATAACGGGGACTGAAGCTTTCTTT.

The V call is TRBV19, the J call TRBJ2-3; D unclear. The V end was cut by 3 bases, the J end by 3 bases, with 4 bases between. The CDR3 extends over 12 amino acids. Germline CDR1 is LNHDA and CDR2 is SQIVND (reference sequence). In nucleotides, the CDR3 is TGTGCCAGTAGTATCTCTACAGATACGCAGTATTTT. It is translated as CASSISTDTQYF.

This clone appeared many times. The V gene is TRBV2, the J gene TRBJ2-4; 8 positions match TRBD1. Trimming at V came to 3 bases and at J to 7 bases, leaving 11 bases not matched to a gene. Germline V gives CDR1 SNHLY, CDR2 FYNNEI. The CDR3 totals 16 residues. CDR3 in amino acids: CASSEGGTGGGNIQYF. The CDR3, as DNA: TGTGCCAGCAGTGAGGGGGGAACAGGGGGAGGCAACATTCAGTACTTC.

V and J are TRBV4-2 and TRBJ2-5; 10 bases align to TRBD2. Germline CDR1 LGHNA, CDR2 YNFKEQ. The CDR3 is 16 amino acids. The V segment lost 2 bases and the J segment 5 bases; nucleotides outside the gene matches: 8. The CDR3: CASSQKAGGPRETQYF. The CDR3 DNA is TGTGCCAGCAGCCAAAAAGCGGGGGGGCCTCGTGAGACCCAGTACTTC.

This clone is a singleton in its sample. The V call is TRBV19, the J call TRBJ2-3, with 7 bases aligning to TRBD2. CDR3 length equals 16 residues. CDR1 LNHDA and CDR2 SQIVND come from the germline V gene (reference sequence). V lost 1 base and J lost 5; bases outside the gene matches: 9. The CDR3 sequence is CASSIGAGLWVDTQYF. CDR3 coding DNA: TGTGCCAGTAGTATAGGAGCGGGGCTATGGGTAGATACGCAGTATTTT.

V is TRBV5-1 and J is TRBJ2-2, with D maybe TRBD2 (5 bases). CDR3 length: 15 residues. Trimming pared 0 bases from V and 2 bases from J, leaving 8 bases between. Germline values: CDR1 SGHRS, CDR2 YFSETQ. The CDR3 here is CASSLGGFNTGELFF. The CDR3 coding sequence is TGCGCCAGCAGCTTGGGCGGGTTCAACACCGGGGAGCTGTTTTTT.

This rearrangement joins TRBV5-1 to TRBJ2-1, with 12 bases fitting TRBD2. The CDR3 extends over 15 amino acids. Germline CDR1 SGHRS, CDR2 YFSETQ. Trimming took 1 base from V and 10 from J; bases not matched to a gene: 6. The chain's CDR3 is CASSLSTSGGAEQFF. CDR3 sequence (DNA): TGCGCCAGCAGCTTGTCGACTAGCGGGGGTGCGGAGCAGTTCTTC.

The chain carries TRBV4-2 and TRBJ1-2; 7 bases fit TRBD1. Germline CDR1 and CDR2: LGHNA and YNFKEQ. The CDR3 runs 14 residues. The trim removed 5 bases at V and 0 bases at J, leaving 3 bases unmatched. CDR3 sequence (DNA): TGTGCCAGCAGCGGGACAGCGACTAACTATGGCTACACCTTC. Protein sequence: CASSGTATNYGYTF.

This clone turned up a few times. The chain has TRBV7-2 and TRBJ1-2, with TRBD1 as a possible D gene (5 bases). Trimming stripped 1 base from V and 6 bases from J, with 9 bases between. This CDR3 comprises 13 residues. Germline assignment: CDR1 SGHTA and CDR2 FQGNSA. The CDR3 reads CASSLGQGHGYTF. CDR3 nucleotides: TGTGCCAGCAGCTTAGGGCAGGGCCATGGCTACACCTTC.

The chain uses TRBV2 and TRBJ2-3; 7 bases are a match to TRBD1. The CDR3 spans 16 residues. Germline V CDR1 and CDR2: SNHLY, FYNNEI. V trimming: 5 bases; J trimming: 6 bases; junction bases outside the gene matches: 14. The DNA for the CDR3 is TGTGCCAGCAGTCAACTGACAGGGCCGGTGGGCGATACGCAGTATTTT. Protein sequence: CASSQLTGPVGDTQYF.

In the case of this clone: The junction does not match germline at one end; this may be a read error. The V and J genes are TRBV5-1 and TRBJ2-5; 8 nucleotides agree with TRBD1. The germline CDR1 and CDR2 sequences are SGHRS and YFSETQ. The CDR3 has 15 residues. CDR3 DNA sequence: TGCGCCAGCAGTTTGGATTGGACAGGGTGGGAGACCCAGTACTTC. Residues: CASSLDWTGWETQYF.

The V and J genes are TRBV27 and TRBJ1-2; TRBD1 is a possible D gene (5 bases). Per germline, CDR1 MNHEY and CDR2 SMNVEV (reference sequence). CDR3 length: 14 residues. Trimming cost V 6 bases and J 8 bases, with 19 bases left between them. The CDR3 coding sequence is TGTGCCAGCAGAGGAACGAGACAGATCTTCGGCTACACCTTC. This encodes CASRGTRQIFGYTF.

This CDR3 reads CASSRQDRQGYGYTF. DNA for the CDR3: TGTGCCAGCAGCCGCCAAGACAGGCAGGGCTATGGCTACACCTTC. The rearrangement joins TRBV7-2 to TRBJ1-2; D is possibly TRBD1 (6 bases). This CDR3 is 15 amino acids long. V was shortened by 5 bases and J by 4 bases, with 17 bases between the two germline ends. Germline-derived CDR1 and CDR2 are SGHTA and FQGNSA.

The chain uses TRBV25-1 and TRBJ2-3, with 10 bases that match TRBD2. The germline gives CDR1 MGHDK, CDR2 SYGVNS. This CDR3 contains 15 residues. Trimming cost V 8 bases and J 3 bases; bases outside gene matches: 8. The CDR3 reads CASSSFSGGTDTQYF. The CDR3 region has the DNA TGTGCCAGCTCCTCGTTTAGCGGGGGGACAGATACGCAGTATTTT.

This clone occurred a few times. The CDR3 loop reads CASSYRTGDYTF. The CDR3 coding sequence is TGTGCCAGCAGTTATCGGACGGGGGACTACACCTTC. The chain uses TRBV6-5 and TRBJ1-2; D might be TRBD1 (5 bases). CDR3 length: 12 residues. Germline V gene lookup returns CDR1 MNHEY and CDR2 SVGAGI. V was shortened by 3 bases and J by 10 bases, with 12 bases between the two germline ends.

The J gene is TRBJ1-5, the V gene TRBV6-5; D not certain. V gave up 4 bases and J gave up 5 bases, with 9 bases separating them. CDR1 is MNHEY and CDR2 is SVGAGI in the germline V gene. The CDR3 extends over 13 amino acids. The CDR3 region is CASSLYRDQPQHF. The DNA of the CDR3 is TGTGCCAGCAGTTTATACCGGGATCAGCCCCAGCATTTT.

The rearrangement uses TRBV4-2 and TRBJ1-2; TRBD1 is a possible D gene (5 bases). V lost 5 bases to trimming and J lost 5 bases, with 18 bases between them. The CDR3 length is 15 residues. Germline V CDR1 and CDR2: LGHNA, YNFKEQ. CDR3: CASSGRDGGGYGYTF. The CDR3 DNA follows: TGTGCCAGCAGCGGAAGGGACGGGGGTGGGTATGGCTACACCTTC.